The subject of this entry is one TCR beta chain. TCRdb's table, derived via immunoSEQ multiplex PCR, lists solely in-frame clones and lacks some. The sample consists of over 110,000 clones, 65% to 90% of them appearing once. The data are from a study of blood T cell repertoires in COVID-19. There are 15 residues in the CDR3. Trimming took 5 bases from V and 5 from J; bases not matched to a gene: 8. From germline, CDR1 is SGHNT and CDR2 YENEEA. The J gene is TRBJ2-5, the V gene TRBV11-3; 10 bases line up with TRBD1. Specimen: peripheral blood. This TCR came from a man aged 60-69 years with active or convalescent COVID-19. CDR3 protein: CASSPRQGAGETQYF. CDR3 in DNA: TGTGCCAGCAGCCCCCGACAGGGGGCTGGGGAGACCCAGTACTTC. Filled out from reference TRBV11-3 and TRBJ2-5, the complete variable domain reads EAGVVQSPRYKIIEKKQPVAFWCNPISGHNTLYWYLQNLGQGPELLIRYENEEAVDDSQLPKDRFSAERLKGVDSTLKIQPAELGDSAVYLCASSPRQGAGETQYFGPGTRLLVL.